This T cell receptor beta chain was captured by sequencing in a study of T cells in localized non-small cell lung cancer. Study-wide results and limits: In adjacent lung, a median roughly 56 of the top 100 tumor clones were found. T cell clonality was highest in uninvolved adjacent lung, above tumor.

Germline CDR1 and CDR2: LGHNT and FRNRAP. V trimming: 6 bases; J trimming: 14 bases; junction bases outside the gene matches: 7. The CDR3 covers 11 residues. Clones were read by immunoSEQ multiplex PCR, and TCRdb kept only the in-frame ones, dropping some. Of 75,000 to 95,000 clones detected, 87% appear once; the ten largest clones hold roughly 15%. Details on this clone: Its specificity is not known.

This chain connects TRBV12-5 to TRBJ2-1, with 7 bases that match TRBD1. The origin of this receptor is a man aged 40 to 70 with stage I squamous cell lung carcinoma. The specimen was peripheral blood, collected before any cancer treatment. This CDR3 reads CASGSTGTEFF. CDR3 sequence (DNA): TGTGCTAGTGGCTCAACCGGGACAGAGTTCTTC.